These T cell receptor beta chains were read from a single sample in a study of T-cell reconstitution after alpha-beta-depleted transplantation in children. TCRdb independently ran MiXCR on the PCR reads; one entry per CDR3 protein. The table lists roughly 670,000 distinct CDR3 sequences, roughly 13% of them singletons. The sequenced sample was PBMCs, obtained before TCRalphabeta/CD19-depleted stem cell transplant. All receptors derive from a girl aged 2-10 years with congenital amegakaryocytic thrombocytopenia, due to receive a stem cell transplant. CDR3s include the opening cysteine and the closing phenylalanine or tryptophan. The D gene is left open where the match is weak. Some rows mark clone size as missing; the rest say once, few, many or name a class of expanded clone.

>TRBV20-1|few|-|TRBJ2-1
TGCAGTGCTAGAGGTGTGTCGGCGGGGAGGAATGAGCAGTTCTTC
CSARGVSAGRNEQFF
>TRBV12-3/TRBV12-4|few|TRBD1|TRBJ2-7
TGTGCCAGCAGTTTTTTGGGCACAGGGGGCCCCTACGAGCAGTACTTC
CASSFLGTGGPYEQYF
>TRBV5-5|many|TRBD2|TRBJ2-1
TGTGCCAGCAGCTTGTGGGTCGCGGGAGACAATGAGCAGTTCTTC
CASSLWVAGDNEQFF
>TRBV7-9|many|-|TRBJ2-1
TGTGCCAGCCAGGATAACAATGAGCAGTTCTTC
CASQDNNEQFF
>TRBV27|few|TRBD2|TRBJ2-7
TGTGCCAGCAAGGGGCTAGCGGGAGGACCATACGAGCAGTACTTC
CASKGLAGGPYEQYF
>TRBV29-1|many|-|TRBJ2-5
TGCAGCGTTGAAGCCATGGAGGGGCGCCGAGAGACCCAGTACTTC
CSVEAMEGRRETQYF
>TRBV19|many|-|TRBJ2-7
TGTGCCAGTAGTGCCGCAGAAACCTACGAGCAGTACTTC
CASSAAETYEQYF
>TRBV28|few|-|TRBJ1-3
TGTGCCAGCAGTTTTACAGGCTACTCTGGAAACACCATATATTTT
CASSFTGYSGNTIYF
>TRBV5-1|once|-|TRBJ2-1
TGCGCCAGGAGCTATAGCGGCAATGAGCAGTTCTTC
CARSYSGNEQFF
>TRBV5-1|many|-|TRBJ1-1
TGCGCCAGCAGCTTACTCGGACCCGTTGTTGGCCTCTTT
CASSLLGPVVGLF
>TRBV6-2/TRBV6-3|many|-|TRBJ2-4
-
CASILAYPPSKNIQYF
>TRBV11-1|many|-|TRBJ2-3
TGTGCCAGCAGCTTACTACTGGTCGATACGCAGTATTTT
CASSLLLVDTQYF
>TRBV7-8|many|-|TRBJ2-7
TGTGCCAGCAGCGTCCGGCTTGATTCCTACGAGCAGTACTTC
CASSVRLDSYEQYF
>TRBV5-1|many|-|TRBJ2-7
TGCGCCAGCAGCCAGAACCGTTGGGGAGAATCCTACGAGCAGTACTTC
CASSQNRWGESYEQYF
>TRBV27|few|-|TRBJ1-1
TGTGCCAGCAGTTTTGGCAGGCGAGCTTTCTTT
CASSFGRRAFF
>TRBV27|many|-|TRBJ1-2
TGTGCCAGCAGTGCCCCGGAAGGGTCCCGCGTGGGGGGCTACACCTTC
CASSAPEGSRVGGYTF
>TRBV29-1|-|TRBD1|TRBJ2-1
TGCAGCGTTGAACCCGGACAGGGCAATGAGCAGTTCTTC
CSVEPGQGNEQFF
>TRBV12-3/TRBV12-4|many|TRBD1|TRBJ1-6
TGTGCCAGCAGAACCGGGACAGCCTATAATTCACCCCTCCACTTT
CASRTGTAYNSPLHF